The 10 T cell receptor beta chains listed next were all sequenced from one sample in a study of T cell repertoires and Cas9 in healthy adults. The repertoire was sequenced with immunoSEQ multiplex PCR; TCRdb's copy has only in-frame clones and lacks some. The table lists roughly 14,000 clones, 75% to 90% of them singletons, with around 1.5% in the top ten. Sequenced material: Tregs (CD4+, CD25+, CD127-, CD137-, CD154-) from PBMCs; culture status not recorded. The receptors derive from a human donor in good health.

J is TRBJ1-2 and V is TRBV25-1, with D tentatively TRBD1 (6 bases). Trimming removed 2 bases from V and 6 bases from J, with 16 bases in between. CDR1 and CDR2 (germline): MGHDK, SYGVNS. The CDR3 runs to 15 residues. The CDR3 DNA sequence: TGTGCCAGCAGTGAAAGCGGGACACTGGGAGATGGCTACACCTTC. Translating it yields CASSESGTLGDGYTF.

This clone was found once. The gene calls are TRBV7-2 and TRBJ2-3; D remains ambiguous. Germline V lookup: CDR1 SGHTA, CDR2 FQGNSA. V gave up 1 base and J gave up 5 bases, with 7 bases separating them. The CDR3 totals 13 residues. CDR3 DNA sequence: TGTGCCAGCAGCTTAGGACAAGTAGATACGCAGTATTTT. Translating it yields CASSLGQVDTQYF.

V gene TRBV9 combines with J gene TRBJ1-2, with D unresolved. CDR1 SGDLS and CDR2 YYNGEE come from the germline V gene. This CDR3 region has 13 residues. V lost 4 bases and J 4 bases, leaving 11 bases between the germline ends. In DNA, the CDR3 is TGTGCCAGCAGCCGTATAGCGGGCTATGGCTACACCTTC. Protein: CASSRIAGYGYTF.

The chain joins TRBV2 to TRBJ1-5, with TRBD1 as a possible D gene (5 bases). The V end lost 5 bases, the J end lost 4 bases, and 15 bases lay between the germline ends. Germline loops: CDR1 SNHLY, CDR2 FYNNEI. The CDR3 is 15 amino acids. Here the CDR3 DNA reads TGTGCCAGCAGTCGATTAGGGGCCGCTAATCAGCCCCAGCATTTT. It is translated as CASSRLGAANQPQHF.

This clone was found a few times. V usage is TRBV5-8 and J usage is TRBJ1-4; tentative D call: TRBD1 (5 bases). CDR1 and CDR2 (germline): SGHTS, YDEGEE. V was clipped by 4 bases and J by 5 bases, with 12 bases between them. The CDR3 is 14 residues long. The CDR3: CASSTGRGNEKLFF. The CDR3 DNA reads TGTGCCAGCAGCACAGGACGGGGAAATGAAAAACTGTTTTTT.

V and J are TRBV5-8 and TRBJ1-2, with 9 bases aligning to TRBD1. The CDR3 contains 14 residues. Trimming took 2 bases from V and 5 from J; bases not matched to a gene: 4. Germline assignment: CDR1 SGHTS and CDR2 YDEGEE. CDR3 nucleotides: TGTGCCAGCAGCTTCGGACAGGGGCTATATGGCTACACCTTC. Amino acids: CASSFGQGLYGYTF.

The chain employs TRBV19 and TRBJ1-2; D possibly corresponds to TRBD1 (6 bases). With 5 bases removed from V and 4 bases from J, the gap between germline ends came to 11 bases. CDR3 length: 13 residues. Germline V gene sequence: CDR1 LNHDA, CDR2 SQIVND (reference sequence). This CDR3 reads CASSSDRIYGYTF. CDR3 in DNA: TGTGCCAGTAGTTCCGACAGGATCTATGGCTACACCTTC.

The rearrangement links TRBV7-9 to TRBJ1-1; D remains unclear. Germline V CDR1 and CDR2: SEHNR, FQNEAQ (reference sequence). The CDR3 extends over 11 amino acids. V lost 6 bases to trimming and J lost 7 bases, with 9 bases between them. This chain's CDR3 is CASRSGNEAFF. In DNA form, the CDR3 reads TGTGCCAGCAGATCCGGGAATGAAGCTTTCTTT.

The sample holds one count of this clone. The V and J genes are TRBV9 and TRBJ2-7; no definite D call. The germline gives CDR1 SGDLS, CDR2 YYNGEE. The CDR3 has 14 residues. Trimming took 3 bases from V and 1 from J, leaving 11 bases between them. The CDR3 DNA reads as TGTGCCAGCAGCGCCCAGGCGCCGTCCTACGAGCAGTACTTC. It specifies CASSAQAPSYEQYF.

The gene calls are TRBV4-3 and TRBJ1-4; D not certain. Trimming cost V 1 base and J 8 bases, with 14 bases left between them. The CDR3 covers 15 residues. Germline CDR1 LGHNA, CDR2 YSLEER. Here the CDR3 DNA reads TGCGCCAGCAGCCAAGCGCGGGGTTCGACGGAAAAACTGTTTTTT. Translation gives CASSQARGSTEKLFF.